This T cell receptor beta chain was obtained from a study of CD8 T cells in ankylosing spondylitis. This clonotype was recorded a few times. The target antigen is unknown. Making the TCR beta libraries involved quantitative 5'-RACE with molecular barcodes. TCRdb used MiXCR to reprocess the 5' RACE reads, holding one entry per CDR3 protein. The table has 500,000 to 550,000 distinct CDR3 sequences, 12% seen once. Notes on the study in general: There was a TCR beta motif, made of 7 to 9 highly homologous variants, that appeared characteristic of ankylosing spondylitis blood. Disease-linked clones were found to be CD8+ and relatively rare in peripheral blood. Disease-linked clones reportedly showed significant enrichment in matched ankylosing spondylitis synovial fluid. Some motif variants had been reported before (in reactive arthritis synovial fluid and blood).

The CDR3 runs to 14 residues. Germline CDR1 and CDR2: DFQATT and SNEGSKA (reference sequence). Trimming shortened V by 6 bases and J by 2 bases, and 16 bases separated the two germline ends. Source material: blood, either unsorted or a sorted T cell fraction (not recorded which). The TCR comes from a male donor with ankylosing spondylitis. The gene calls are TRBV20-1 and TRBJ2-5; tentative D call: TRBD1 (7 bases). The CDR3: CSAPQGGIQETQYF. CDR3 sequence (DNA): TGCAGTGCCCCCCAGGGGGGAATTCAAGAGACCCAGTACTTC.